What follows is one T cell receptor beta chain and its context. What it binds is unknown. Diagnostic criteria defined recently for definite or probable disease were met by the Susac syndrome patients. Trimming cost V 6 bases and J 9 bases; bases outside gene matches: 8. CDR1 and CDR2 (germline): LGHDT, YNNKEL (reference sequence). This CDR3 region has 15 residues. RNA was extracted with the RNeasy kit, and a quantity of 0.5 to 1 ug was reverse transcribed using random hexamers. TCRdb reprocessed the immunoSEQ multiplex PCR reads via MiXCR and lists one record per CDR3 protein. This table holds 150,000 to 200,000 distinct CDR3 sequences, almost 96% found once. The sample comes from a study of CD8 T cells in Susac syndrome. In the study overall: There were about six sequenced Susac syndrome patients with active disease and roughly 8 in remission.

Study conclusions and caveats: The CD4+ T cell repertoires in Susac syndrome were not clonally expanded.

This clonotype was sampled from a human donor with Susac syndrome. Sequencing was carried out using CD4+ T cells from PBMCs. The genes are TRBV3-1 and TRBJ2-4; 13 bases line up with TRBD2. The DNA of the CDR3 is TGTGCCAGCAGACGGACTAGCGGGGGACAGGGCATTCAGTACTTC. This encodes CASRRTSGGQGIQYF.